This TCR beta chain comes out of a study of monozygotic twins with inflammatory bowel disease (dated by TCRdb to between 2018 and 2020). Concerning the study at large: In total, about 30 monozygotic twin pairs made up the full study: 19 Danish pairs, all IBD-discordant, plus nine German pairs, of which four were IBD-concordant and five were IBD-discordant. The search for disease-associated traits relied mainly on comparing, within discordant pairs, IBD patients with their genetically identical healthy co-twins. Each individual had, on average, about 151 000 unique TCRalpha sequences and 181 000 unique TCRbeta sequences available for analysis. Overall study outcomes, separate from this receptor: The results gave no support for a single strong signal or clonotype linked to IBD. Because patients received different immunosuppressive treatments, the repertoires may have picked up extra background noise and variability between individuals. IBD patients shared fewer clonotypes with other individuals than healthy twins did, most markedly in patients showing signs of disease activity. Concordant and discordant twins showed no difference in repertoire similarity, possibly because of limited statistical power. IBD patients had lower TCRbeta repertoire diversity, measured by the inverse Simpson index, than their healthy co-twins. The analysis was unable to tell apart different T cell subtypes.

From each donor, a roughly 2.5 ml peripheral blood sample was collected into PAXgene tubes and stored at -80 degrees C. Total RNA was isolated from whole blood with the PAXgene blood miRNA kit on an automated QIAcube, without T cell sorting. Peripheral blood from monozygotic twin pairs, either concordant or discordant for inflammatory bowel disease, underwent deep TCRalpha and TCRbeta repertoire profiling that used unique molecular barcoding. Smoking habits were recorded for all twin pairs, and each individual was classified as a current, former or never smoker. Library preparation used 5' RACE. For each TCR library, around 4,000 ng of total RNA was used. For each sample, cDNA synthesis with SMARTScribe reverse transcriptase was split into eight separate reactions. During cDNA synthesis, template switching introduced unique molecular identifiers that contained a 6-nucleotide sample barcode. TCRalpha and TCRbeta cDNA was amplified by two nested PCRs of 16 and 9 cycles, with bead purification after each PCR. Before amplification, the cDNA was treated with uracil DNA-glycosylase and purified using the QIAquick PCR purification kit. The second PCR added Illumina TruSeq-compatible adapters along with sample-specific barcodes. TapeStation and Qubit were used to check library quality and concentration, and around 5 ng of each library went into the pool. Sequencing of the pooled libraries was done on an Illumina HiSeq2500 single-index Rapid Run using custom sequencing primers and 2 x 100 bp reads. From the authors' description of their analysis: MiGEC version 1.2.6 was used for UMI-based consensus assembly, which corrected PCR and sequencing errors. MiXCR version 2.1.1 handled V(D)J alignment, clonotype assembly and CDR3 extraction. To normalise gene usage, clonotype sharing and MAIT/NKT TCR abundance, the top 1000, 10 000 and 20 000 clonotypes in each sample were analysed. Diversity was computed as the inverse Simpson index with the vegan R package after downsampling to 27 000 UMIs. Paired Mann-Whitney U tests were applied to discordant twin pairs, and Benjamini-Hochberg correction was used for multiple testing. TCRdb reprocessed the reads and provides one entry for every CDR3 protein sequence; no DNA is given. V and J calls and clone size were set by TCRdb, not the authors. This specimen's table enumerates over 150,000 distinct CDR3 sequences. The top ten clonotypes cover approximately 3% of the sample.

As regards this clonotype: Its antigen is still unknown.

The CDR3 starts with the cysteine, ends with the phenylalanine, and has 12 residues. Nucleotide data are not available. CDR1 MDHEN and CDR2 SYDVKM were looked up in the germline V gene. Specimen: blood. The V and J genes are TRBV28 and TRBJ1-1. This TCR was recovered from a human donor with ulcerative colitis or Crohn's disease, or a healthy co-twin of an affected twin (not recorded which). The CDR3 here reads CASSFPSPWAFF.